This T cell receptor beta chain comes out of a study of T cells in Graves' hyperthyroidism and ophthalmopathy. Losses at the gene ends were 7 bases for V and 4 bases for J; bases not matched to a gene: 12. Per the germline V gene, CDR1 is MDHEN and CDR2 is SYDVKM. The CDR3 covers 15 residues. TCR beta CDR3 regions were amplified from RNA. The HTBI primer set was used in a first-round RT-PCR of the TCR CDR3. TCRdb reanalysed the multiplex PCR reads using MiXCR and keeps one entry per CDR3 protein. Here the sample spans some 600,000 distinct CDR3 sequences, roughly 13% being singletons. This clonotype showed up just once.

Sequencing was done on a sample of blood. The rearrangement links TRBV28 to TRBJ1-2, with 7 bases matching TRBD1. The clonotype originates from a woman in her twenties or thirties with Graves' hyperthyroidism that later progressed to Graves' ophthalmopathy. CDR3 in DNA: TGTGCCAGCAACTGGGGGGACAGCACCAGCTATGGCTACACCTTC. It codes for CASNWGDSTSYGYTF.